This is a list of T cell receptor beta chains from one sample in a study of cytomegalovirus exposure and HLA in healthy donors. Assay used: immunoSEQ multiplex PCR; TCRdb lists only in-frame clones, some missing. This sample contains 120,000 to 150,000 clones. The specimen was PBMCs. Receptor source: a woman between 50 and 59 years old in good health and CMV-seronegative. Each CDR3 is given without its conserved first and last residue.

J gene,CDR3 length,V gene,CDR3 protein
TRBJ1-3,13,TRBV28,ASSPWTGTGNTIY
.,12,TRBV7-8,ASSLAGQGYEQY
TRBJ2-3,16,TRBV7-6,ASSPPGLADASTDTQY
TRBJ2-2,14,TRBV5-1,ASSFEGRGDTGELF
TRBJ1-1,12,TRBV6-4,ASRLDSMNTEAF
TRBJ2-7,13,TRBV5-1,ASSLGTSGSYEQY
TRBJ1-2,14,TRBV7-9,ASSHPNRDRGRGYT
TRBJ2-2,12,TRBV6-6,ASRGEGNTGELF
TRBJ2-1,11,TRBV19,ASMSREGTEQF
TRBJ2-7,11,TRBV7-3,ASSRDRASEQY
TRBJ2-5,13,TRBV11-2,ASRLEAGYQETQY
TRBJ2-7,12,TRBV19,ASSISSGEYEQY
TRBJ1-5,10,TRBV12-5,ASGLQVQPQH
TRBJ1-4,15,TRBV19,ASHYLGAGTTNEKLF
TRBJ2-3,15,TRBV9,ASSPSSSGGARDTQY
TRBJ2-7,13,TRBV27,ASSLFGTGTYEQY
TRBJ2-4,16,TRBV21-1,ASSRGTQGWEVKNIQY
TRBJ1-1,12,TRBV4-1,ASSQATENTEAF
TRBJ2-5,14,TRBV4-3,ASSQGTRGWGETQY
TRBJ2-5,9,TRBV2,ASRRGETQY
TRBJ2-1,11,TRBV30,AWSDTGIYEQF
TRBJ2-7,13,TRBV7-9,ASSLAQGVFYEQY
TRBJ1-1,12,TRBV29-1,SVEDRGLNTEAF
TRBJ2-7,16,TRBV4-2,ASSQEGWTGTISYEQY
TRBJ1-1,12,TRBV10-3,AIRDRAKGTEAF
TRBJ2-5,15,TRBV29-1,SVGQGPIVPMGETQY
TRBJ1-2,10,TRBV30,AWSLEWAVVT
TRBJ2-7,13,TRBV5-1,ASSLASGSSYEQY
TRBJ1-1,12,TRBV28,ASSSTGHNTEAF
TRBJ2-7,13,TRBV27,ASSLRDRSFYEQY
TRBJ2-6,12,TRBV30,AWDRGSGANVLT
TRBJ2-5,14,TRBV7-7,ASSQARDRGQETQY
TRBJ2-3,16,TRBV5-1,ASSLAGGLAVTTDTQY
TRBJ1-1,14,TRBV6-6,ASSPGTGQSNTEAF
TRBJ2-1,12,TRBV27,ASTRDRAYNEQF
TRBJ1-1,11,TRBV7-2,ATSLGGHTEAF
TRBJ2-1,14,TRBV7-3,ASSPGLAGVGNEQF